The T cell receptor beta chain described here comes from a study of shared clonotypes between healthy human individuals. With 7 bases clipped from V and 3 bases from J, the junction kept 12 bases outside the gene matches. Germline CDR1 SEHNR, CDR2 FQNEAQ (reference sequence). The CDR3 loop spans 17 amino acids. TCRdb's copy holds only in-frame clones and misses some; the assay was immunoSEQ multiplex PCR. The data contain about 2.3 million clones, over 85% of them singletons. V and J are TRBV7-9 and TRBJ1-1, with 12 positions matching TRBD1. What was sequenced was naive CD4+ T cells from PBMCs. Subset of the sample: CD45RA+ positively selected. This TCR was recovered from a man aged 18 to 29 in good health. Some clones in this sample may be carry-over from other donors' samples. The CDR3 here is CASTFRAGQGADTEAFF. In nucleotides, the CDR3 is TGTGCCAGCACTTTCCGTGCGGGACAGGGGGCTGACACTGAAGCTTTCTTT. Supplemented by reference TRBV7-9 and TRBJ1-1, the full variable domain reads DTGVSQNPRHKITKRGQNVTFRCDPISEHNRLYWYRQTLGQGPEFLTYFQNEAQLEKSRLLSDRFSAERPKGSFSTLEIQRTEQGDSAMYLCASTFRAGQGADTEAFFGQGTRLTVV.